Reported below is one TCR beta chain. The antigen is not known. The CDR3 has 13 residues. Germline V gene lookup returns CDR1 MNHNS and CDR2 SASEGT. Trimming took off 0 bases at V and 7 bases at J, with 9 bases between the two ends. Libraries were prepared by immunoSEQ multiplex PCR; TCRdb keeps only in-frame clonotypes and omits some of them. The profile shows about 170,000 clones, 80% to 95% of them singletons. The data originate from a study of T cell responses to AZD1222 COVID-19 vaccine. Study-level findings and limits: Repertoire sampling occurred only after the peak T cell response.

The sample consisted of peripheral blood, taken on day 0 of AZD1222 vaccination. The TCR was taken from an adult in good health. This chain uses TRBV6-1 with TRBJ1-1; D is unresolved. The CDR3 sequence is CASSEAGNGEAFF. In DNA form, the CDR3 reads TGTGCCAGCAGTGAAGCGGGGAACGGTGAAGCTTTCTTT.